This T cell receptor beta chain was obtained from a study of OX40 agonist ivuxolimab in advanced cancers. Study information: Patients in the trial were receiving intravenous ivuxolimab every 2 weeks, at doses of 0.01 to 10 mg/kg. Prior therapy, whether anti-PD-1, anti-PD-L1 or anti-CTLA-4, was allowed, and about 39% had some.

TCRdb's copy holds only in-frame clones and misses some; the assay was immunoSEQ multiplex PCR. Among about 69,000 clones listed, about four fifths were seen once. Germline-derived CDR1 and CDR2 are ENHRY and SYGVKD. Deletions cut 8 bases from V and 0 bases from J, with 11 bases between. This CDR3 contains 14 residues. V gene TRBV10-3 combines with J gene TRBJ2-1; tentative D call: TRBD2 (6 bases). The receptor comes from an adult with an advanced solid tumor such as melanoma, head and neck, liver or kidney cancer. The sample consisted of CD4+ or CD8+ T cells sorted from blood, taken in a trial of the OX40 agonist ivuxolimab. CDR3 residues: CAIPGRDSYNEQFF. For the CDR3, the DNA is TGTGCCATCCCGGGGCGGGACTCCTACAATGAGCAGTTCTTC.